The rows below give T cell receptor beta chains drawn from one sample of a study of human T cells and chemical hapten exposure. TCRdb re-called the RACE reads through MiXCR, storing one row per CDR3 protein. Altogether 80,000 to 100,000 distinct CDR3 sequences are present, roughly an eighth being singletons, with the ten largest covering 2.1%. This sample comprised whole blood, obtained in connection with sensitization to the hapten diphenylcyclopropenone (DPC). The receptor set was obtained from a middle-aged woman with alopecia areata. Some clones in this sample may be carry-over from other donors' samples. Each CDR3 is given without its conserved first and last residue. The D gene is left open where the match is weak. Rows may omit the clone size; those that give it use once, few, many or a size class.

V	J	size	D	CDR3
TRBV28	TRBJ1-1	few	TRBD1	ASRGQRNTEAF
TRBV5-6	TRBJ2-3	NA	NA	ASANNPGAGTDTQY
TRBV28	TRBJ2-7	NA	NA	ASGYGYEQY
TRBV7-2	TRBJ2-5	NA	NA	ASSYQQGQETQY
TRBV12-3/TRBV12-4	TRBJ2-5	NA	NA	ASRRRGRIQETQY
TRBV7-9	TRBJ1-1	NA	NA	ASSLSPSVEAF
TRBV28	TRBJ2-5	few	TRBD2	ASSLRLAGTETQY
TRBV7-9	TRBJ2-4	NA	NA	ASSFLTAERVIQY
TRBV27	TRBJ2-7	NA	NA	ASSLFPVSYEQY
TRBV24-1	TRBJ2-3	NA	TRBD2	ATSDSSGRLADTQY
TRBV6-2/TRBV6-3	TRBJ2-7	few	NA	ASRDPGHIYEQY
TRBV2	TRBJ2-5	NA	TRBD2	ASIAGGLTSQETQY
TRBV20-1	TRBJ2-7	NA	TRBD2	SARNPDLAGYEQY
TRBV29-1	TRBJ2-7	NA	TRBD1	SVVPGTGVYEQY
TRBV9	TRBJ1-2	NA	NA	ASSEQANYGYT
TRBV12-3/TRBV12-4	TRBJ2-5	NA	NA	ASSSSGGGETQY
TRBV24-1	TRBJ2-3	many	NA	ATSTDTDTQY
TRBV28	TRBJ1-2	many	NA	ASSTTWTPTNYGYT
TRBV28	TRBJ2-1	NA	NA	ASRAGSSYNEQF
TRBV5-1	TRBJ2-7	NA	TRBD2	ASSPSGYNPYEQY
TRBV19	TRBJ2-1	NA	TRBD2	ASSSTGTSGWNEQF
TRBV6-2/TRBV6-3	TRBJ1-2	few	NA	ASSTGQFNYGYT
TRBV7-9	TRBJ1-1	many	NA	ASSLILGDTEAF
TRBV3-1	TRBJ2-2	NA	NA	ASSQPELQNTGELF
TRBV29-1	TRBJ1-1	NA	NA	SVDTVNTEAF
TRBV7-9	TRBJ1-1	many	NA	ASSFGTNTEAF
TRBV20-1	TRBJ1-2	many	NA	SARGGPANYGYT
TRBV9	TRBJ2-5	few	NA	ASSRAPEETQY
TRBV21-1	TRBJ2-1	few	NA	ASSKRLWREQF
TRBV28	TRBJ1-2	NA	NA	ASSPRESSYGYT
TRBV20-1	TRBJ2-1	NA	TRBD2	SATEGLAGLDEQF
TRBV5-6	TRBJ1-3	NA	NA	ASSFFSSGNTIY
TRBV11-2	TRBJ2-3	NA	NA	ASRLRAGSDTQY
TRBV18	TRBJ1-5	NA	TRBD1	ASSRGQGNSNQPQH
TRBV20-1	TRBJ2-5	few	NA	SASRGARYETQY
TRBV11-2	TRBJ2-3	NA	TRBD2	ASRGIFGAGELTDTQY
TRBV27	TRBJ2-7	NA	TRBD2	ASSATGTSYEQY
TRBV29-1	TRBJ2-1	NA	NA	SVETSYNEQF
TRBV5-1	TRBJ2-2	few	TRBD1	ASSSPSGTGPTGELF
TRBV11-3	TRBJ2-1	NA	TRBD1	ASSLTGGDNEQF
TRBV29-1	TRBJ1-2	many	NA	SALTGYGYT
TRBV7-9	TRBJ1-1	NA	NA	ASSQQPENTEAF
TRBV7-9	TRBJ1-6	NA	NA	ASNPGGFYNSPLH
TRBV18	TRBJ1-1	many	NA	ASSQGVNTEAF
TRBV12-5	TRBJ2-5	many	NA	ASGLGRVRQYQETQY
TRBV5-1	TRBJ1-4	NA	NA	ASSWSGPNEKLF
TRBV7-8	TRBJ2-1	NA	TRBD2	ASSQLAGFSYNEQF
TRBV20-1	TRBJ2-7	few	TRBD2	SAHDGTKGSYEQY
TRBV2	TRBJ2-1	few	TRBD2	ASSESLAGENDEQF
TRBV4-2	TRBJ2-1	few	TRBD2	ASSQVGGRAYNEQF
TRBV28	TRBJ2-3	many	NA	ASSLTATTQY
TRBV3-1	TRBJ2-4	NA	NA	ANSQWEAKNIQY
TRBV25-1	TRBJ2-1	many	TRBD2	ASSESVAGARADSSYNEQF
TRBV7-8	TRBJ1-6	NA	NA	ASSLNVVGISPLH